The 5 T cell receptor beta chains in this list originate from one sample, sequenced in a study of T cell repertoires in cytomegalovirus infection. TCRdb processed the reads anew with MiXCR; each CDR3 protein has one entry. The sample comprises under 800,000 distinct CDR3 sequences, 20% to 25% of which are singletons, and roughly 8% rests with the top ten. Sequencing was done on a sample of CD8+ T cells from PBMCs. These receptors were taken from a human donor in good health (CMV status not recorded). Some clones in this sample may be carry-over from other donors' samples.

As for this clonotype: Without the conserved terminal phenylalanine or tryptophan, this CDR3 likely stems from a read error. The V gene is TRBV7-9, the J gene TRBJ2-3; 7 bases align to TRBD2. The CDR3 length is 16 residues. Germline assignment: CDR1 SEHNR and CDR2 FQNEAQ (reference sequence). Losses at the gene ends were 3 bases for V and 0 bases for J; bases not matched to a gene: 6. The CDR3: CASSFGLAASTDTQYY. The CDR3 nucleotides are TGTGCCAGCAGCTTCGGGCTAGCGGCTAGCACAGATACGCAGTATTAT.

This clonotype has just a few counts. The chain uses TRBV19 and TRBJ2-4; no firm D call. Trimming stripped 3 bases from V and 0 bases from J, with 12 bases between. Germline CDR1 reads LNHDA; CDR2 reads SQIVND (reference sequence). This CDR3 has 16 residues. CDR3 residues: CASSIPELLAKNIQYF. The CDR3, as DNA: TGTGCCAGTAGTATCCCAGAACTATTAGCCAAAAACATTCAGTACTTC.

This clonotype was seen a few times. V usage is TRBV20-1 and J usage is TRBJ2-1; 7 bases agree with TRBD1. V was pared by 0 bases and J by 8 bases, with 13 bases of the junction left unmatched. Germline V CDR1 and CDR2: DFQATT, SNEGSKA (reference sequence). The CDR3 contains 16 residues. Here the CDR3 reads CSARDRGGLTFDEQFF. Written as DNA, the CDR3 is TGCAGTGCTAGAGATCGAGGGGGCCTAACCTTCGATGAGCAGTTCTTC.

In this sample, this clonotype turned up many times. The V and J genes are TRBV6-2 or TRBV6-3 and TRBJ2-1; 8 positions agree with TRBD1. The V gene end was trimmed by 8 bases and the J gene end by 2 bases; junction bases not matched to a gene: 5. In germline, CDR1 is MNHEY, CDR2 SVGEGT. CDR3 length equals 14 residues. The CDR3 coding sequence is TGTGCCAGCTGGACAGGGCCCGCCTACAATGAGCAGTTCTTC. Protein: CASWTGPAYNEQFF.

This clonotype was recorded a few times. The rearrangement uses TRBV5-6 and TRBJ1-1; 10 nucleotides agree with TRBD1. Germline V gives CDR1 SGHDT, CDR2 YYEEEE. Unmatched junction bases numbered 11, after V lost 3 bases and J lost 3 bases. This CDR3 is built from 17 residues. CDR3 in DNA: TGTGCCAGCAGCTACCGACAGGGGGCGCGTATGTACACTGAAGCTTTCTTT. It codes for CASSYRQGARMYTEAFF.